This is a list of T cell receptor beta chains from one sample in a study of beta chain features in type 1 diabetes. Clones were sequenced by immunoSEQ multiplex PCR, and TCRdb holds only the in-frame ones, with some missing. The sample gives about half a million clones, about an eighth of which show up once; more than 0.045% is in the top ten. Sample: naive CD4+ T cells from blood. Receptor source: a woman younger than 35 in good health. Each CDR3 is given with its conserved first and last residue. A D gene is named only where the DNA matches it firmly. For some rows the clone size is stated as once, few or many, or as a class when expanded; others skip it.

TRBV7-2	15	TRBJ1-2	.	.	CASSLVGLPLYGYTF	TGTGCCAGCAGCTTAGTAGGGCTACCACTATACGGCTACACCTTC
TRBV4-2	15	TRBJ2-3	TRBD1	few	CASSQGDRDDDTQYF	TGTGCCAGCAGCCAAGGGGACAGGGACGACGATACGCAGTATTTT
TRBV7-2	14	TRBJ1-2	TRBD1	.	CASSAWTGPASYTF	TGTGCCAGCAGCGCCTGGACAGGGCCCGCGAGCTACACCTTC
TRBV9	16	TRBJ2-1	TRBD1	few	CASSVSGTGGYNEQFF	TGTGCCAGCAGCGTATCCGGGACAGGGGGCTACAATGAGCAGTTCTTC
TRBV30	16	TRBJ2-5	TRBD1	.	CAWSPPPGQGQKTQYF	TGTGCCTGGAGTCCTCCCCCGGGACAGGGACAAAAGACCCAGTACTTC
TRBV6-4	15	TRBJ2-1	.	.	CASSDPQLLDNEQFF	TGTGCCAGCAGTGACCCGCAGTTACTTGACAATGAGCAGTTCTTC
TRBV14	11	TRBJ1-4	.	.	CASSHGEKLFF	TGTGCCAGCAGCCACGGGGAAAAACTGTTTTTT
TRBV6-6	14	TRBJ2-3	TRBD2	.	CASGSSGRRNTQYF	TGTGCCAGCGGATCTAGCGGGAGACGGAATACGCAGTATTTT
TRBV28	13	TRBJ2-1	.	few	CASRAPVYNEQFF	TGTGCCAGCAGGGCTCCGGTCTACAATGAGCAGTTCTTC
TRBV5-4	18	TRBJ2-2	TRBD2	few	CASSPGGLAAANTGELFF	TGTGCCAGCAGCCCGGGGGGACTAGCGGCGGCCAACACCGGGGAGCTGTTTTTT
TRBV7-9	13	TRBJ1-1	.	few	CASSPGMNTEAFF	TGTGCCAGCAGCCCAGGTATGAACACTGAAGCTTTCTTT
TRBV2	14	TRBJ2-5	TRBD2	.	CASSELAGPETQYF	TGTGCCAGCAGTGAGCTAGCGGGCCCAGAGACCCAGTACTTC
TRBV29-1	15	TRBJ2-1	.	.	CSVEGGGDSYNEQFF	TGCAGCGTTGAAGGCGGCGGCGACTCCTACAATGAGCAGTTCTTC
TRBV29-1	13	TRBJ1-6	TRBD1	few	CSVGDRVGSPLHF	TGCAGCGTTGGGGACAGGGTAGGCTCACCCCTCCACTTT